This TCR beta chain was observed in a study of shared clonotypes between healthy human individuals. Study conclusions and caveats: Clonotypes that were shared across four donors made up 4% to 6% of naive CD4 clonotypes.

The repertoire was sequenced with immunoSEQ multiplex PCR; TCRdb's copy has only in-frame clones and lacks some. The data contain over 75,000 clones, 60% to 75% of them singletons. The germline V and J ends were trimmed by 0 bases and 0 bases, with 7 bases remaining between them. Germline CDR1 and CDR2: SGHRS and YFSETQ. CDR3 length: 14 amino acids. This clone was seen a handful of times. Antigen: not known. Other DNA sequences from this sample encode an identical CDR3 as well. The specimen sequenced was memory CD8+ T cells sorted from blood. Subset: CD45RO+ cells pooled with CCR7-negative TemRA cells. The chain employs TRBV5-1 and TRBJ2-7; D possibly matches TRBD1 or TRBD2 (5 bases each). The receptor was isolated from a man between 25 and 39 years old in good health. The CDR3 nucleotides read TGCGCCAGCAGCTTGGTTGGGGGCTCCTACGAGCAGTACTTC. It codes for CASSLVGGSYEQYF. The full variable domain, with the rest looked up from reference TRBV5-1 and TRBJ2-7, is KAGVTQTPRYLIKTRGQQVTLSCSPISGHRSVSWYQQTPGQGLQFLFEYFSETQRNKGNFPGRFSGRQFSNSRSEMNVSTLELGDSALYLCASSLVGGSYEQYFGPGTRLTVT.